This TCR beta chain was profiled in a study of regulatory T cells in long-lasting Graves disease. Whole-study findings and limits: Whereas new patients shared 966 public clonotypes, persistent patients shared more, at 2,741.

This CDR3 has 16 amino acids. V dropped 6 bases and J dropped 3; count of bases not matched to a gene: 13. The germline V gene encodes CDR1 SNHLY and CDR2 FYNNEI. To make TCR beta libraries, researchers used iRepertoire HTBI primers and Arm-PCR of CDR3 regions. Authors' data handling: Samples revealed fewer than 65 TRBV and 14 TRBJ segments. TCRdb reprocessed the multiplex PCR reads with MiXCR, giving one entry per CDR3 protein. TCRdb's processing, not the authors' own work, is the source of the V and J calls. Altogether some 450,000 distinct CDR3 sequences are present, about a quarter being singletons, with the ten largest covering about a quarter. Time point: persistent/refractory GD, antithyroid drugs over 5 years with positive TRAb. The authors made the TCR library using RNA they extracted from PBMCs. All patients originated from an endocrinology department located in Xi'an, China. A volume of around 9.9 milliliters of peripheral blood was collected in EDTA tubes.

This clonotype was observed at least ten times. Its specificity is not known. The source was peripheral blood mononuclear cells (PBMCs), collected when the disease was refractory, from a patient treated with antithyroid drugs. The TCR comes from a female donor with Graves disease. V gene TRBV2 combines with J gene TRBJ2-7, with 8 positions matching TRBD1. The chain's CDR3 is CASSPTATGAIYEQYF. CDR3 DNA: TGTGCCAGCAGCCCCACTGCGACAGGGGCAATCTACGAGCAGTACTTC.